The 8 T cell receptor beta chains presented below share a single source sample, sequenced in a study of T cell responses to AZD1222 COVID-19 vaccine. Clones were sequenced by immunoSEQ multiplex PCR, and TCRdb holds only the in-frame ones, with some missing. Here the sample spans about 55,000 clones, over 70% being singletons. The sample was peripheral blood, taken on day 0 of AZD1222 vaccination. Receptors were obtained from an adult in good health.

The chain is built from TRBV11-3 and TRBJ1-1, with D perhaps matching TRBD1 (5 bases). Looked up from germline, CDR1 is SGHNT and CDR2 is YENEEA. CDR3 size: 12 residues. V lost 3 bases and J lost 11, with 13 bases in between. CDR3 coding DNA: TGTGCCAGCAGCTTCCGCACGGGGGAGGCTTTCTTT. Translated, it gives CASSFRTGEAFF.

V and J are TRBV6-5 and TRBJ1-3; D possibly corresponds to TRBD1 (5 bases). CDR1 and CDR2 from the germline V gene are MNHEY and SVGAGI. The V and J ends lost 5 bases and 4 bases respectively, with 9 bases between them. This CDR3 is 13 amino acids long. CDR3: CASSLTGGNTIYF. The CDR3 DNA follows: TGTGCCAGCAGTCTCACAGGAGGAAACACCATATATTTT.

The V call is TRBV7-2, the J call TRBJ2-2, with 14 bases fitting TRBD2. Germline CDR1 and CDR2: SGHTA and FQGNSA. The length of the CDR3 is 19 residues. The J segment lost 6 bases and the V segment lost 0 bases, leaving 9 bases of the junction unmatched. The CDR3, as DNA: TGTGCCAGCAGCTTAGCGGGACTAGCGGGAGTAGATTGGGCCGGGGAGCTGTTTTTT. It yields the protein CASSLAGLAGVDWAGELFF. Filled out from reference TRBV7-2 and TRBJ2-2, the complete variable domain reads GAGVSQSPSNKVTEKGKDVELRCDPISGHTALYWYRQSLGQGLEFLIYFQGNSAPDKSGLPSDRFSAERTGGSVSTLTIQRTQQEDSAVYLCASSLAGLAGVDWAGELFFGEGSRLTVL.

The V gene is TRBV14, the J gene TRBJ2-1; the D is unclear. The CDR3 consists of 15 residues. V was clipped by 0 bases and J by 2 bases, with 8 bases between them. Per germline, CDR1 SGHDN and CDR2 FVKESK. The CDR3 spells CASSQDGRPYNEQFF. The DNA for the CDR3 is TGTGCCAGCAGCCAAGATGGCAGACCCTACAATGAGCAGTTCTTC. The complete variable domain, with remaining parts taken from reference TRBV14 and TRBJ2-1, reads EAGVTQFPSHSVIEKGQTVTLRCDPISGHDNLYWYRRVMGKEIKFLLHFVKESKQDESGMPNNRFLAERTGGTYSTLKVQPAELEDSGVYFCASSQDGRPYNEQFFGPGTRLTVL.

This chain joins TRBV6-5 and TRBJ1-1; D ambiguous. Trimming shortened V by 2 bases and J by 0 bases, and 7 bases separated the two germline ends. The CDR3 runs 14 residues. Germline values: CDR1 MNHEY, CDR2 SVGAGI. In DNA, the CDR3 is TGTGCCAGCAGTTACGGGAGAATGAACACTGAAGCTTTCTTT. Its translation: CASSYGRMNTEAFF.

This rearrangement joins TRBV18 to TRBJ1-5, with D uncertain. Germline CDR1 KGHSH, CDR2 LQKENI. V dropped 3 bases and J dropped 5 bases, with 8 bases sitting between them. This CDR3 is built from 13 residues. Written as DNA, the CDR3 is TGTGCCAGCTCACCGGGAAGAGATCAGCCCCAGCATTTT. Its translation is CASSPGRDQPQHF.

The chain uses TRBV4-3 and TRBJ2-1; tentative D call: TRBD1 (6 bases). Trimming pared 4 bases from V and 9 bases from J, leaving 16 bases between. The germline CDR1 and CDR2 sequences are LGHNA and YSLEER. The CDR3 runs to 14 residues. CDR3 sequence reads: CASSPWTDGAEQFF. CDR3 nucleotide sequence: TGCGCCAGCAGCCCTTGGACAGATGGCGCTGAGCAGTTCTTC.

The chain employs TRBV6-5 and TRBJ2-1; TRBD1 might be the D (6 bases). Germline V CDR1 and CDR2: MNHEY, SVGAGI. Trimming removed 5 bases from V and 1 base from J, with 12 bases in between. This CDR3 region has 15 residues. CDR3 nucleotides: TGTGCCAGCAGTCCCGACAGGTCTTCCTACAATGAGCAGTTCTTC. Translation: CASSPDRSSYNEQFF.